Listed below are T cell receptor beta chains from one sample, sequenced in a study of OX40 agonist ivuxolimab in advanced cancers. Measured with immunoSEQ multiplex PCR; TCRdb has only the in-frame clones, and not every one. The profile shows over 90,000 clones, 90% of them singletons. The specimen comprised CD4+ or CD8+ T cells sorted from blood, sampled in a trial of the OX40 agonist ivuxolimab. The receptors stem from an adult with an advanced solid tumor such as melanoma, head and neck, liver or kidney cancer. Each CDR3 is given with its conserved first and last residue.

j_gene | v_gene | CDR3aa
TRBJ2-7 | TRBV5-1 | CASSLGGTSGRITYEQYF
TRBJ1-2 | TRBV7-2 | CASSPSWRRGGYGYTF
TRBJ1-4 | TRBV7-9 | CASSLGGEKLFF
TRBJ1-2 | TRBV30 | CAWSVTGAIYGYTF
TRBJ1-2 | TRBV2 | CASRLGLSSGYTF
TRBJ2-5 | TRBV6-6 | CASSYGSGRGETQYF
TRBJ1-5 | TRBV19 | CASSLLSTRGTGQPQHF
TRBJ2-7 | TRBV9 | CASSVGQGGAYEQYF
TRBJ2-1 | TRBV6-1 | CATQAGGALVF
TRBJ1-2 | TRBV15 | CATSRDYEGTNYGYTF
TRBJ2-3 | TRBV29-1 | CSVSKGTGWKDTQYF
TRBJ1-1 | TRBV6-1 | CASRGTGPGNTEAFF
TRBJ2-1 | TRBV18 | CASSPLAVGEQFF
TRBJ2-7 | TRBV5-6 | CASSPRGGQRDYEQYF
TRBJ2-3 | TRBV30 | CAWSPTGGSADTQYF
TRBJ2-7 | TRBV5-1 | CATQRDTLDEQYF
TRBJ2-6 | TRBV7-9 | CASSSRGSGANVLTF
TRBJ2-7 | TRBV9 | CASSVGVAGNYEQYF
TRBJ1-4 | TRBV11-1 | CASSLFRTGTRPTNEKLFF
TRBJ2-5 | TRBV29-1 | CSVGSASGETQYF
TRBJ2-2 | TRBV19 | CASSKWGKDSSNTGELFF
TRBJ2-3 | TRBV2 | CAGQGGTDTQYF
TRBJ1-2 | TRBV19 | CASSIVATGTGFYGYTF
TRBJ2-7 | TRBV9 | CASSPRDFPYEQYF
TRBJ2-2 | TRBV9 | CASSSRSHTGELFF
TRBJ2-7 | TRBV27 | CASSSSGAYEQYF
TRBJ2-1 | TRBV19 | CASSGTSPVSYNEQFF
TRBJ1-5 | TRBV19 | CASSIGGVYQPQHF
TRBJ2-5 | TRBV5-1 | CASSLGPGQQETQYF
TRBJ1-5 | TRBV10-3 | CAISESGGQINQPQHF
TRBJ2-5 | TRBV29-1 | CSVSNMGQGETQYF
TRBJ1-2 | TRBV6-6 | CASSYRGGDGYTF
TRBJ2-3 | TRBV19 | CASSIDGGARDTQYF
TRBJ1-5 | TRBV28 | CASSLGSRNQPQHF
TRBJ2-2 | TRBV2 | CASSVRTVNTGELFF
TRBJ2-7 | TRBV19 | CASTGQYEQYF
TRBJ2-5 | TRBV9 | CASSGASKETQYF
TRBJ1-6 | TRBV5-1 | CASSLDTPTRSPLHF
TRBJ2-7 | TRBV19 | CASSKLTGTGAYEQYF
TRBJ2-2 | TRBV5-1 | CASSFNRPNTGELFF
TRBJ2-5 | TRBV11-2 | CASSLNREQTQYF
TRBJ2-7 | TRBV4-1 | CASSQGDSYEQYF
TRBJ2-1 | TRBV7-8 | CASSLDIGVTYNEQFF